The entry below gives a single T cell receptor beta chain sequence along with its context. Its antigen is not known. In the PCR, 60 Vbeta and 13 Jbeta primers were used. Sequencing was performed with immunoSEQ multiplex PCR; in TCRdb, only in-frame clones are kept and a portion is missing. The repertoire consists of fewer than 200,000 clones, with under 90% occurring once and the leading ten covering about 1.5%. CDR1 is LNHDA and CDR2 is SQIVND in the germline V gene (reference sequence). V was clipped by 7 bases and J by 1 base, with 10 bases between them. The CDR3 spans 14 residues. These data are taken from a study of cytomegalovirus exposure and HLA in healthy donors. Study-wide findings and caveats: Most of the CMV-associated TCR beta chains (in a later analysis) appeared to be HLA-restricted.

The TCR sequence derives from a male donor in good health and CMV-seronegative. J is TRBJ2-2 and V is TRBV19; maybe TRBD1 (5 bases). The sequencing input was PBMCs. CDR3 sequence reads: CASKGRENTGELFF. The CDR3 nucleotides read TGTGCCAGTAAGGGCAGGGAGAACACCGGGGAGCTGTTTTTT.